This T cell receptor (beta chain) is drawn from a study of blood T cell repertoires in COVID-19. Study details: T cells, B-cell-depleted T cells, or PBMCs supplied cDNA or gDNA.

Per the germline V gene, CDR1 is SEHNR and CDR2 is FQNEAQ (reference sequence). This CDR3 is built from 11 residues. This clone has more than one count but fewer than ten. The junction and the germline gene differ at one end; a read error may be behind it. Original processing methods: Amplification of reference gene primers provided the estimated nucleated cell counts. Profiling relied on immunoSEQ multiplex PCR, and the TCRdb table lists in-frame clones only, not all of them. The V and J calls and clone size were taken over from that table, and D and trimming were inferred from the DNA. The sample consists of approximately 260,000 clones, more than 70% of them appearing once.

The clonotype was recovered from a middle-aged woman who had recovered from COVID-19. The rearrangement uses TRBV7-9 and TRBJ1-2; D unresolved. The specimen sequenced was peripheral blood. The DNA of the CDR3 is TGTGCCAGCAGCTCTGGGAGTGCGCACAACTTC. Translation: CASSSGSAHNF.